The 2 T cell receptor beta chains listed next were all sequenced from one sample in a study of blood T cell repertoires in COVID-19. Repertoires were generated with immunoSEQ multiplex PCR, while TCRdb's copy carries only in-frame clones and drops some. The sample includes about 200,000 clones, over 70% of them seen just once. Sequencing was done on a sample of peripheral blood. The receptor source for this set is a man between 40 and 49 years old with acute or convalescent COVID-19.

As for this clone: The conserved phenylalanine or tryptophan normally closing the CDR3 is absent here, so this likely arose from a read error. No DNA is shown, since the ends of the CDR3 on it are uncertain; the CDR3 is the one TCRdb lists. V gene TRBV2 combines with J gene TRBJ2-7; the listed D gene, TRBD1, was not tested against the DNA. The length of the CDR3 is 11 amino acids, counting both ends. Germline V gene lookup returns CDR1 SNHLY and CDR2 FYNNEI. CDR3 sequence reads: CASSDIGTPRY.

The J gene is TRBJ1-3, the V gene TRBV5-1; D gene unclear. With 2 bases removed from V and 0 bases from J, the gap between germline ends came to 9 bases. The CDR3 length is 15 residues. Germline loops: CDR1 SGHRS, CDR2 YFSETQ. CDR3 sequence reads: CASSLGENSGNTIYF. As DNA, the CDR3 is TGCGCCAGCAGCTTAGGAGAAAACTCTGGAAACACCATATATTTT.